The present T cell receptor (beta chain) was sequenced within a study of blood T cell repertoires in COVID-19. Per the original data handling: Nucleated cell number was recorded as an estimate derived from reference gene primer amplification. Some clones are missing from TCRdb's copy, which holds only in-frame ones; the method was immunoSEQ multiplex PCR. That table is the source of V, J and clone size, and D and trimming were worked out from the DNA. The data show fewer than 15,000 clones, just under 90% seen once. The specimen was peripheral blood. The clonotype comes from a human donor in a cohort sampled during active COVID-19.

CDR3 nucleotides: TGTGCCAGCTCACCACGACTAGCGATGAGCTCCTACAATGAGCAGTTCTTC. Translated, it gives CASSPRLAMSSYNEQFF. This sequence joins TRBV18 and TRBJ2-1, with 8 nucleotides matching TRBD2. The CDR3 extends over 17 amino acids. With 1 base clipped from V and 0 bases from J, the junction kept 5 bases outside the gene matches. The germline V gene has CDR1 KGHSH and CDR2 LQKENI.